Described below is a single TCR beta chain sequence and its context. This specimen belongs to a study of shared clonotypes between healthy human individuals. Turning to the study itself: Donor composition was a couple of women and three men, aged 18 to 49.

Running of the assay took place at deep level. TCRdb keeps only in-frame clones here, not all; method: immunoSEQ multiplex PCR. The sample lists more than 1.2 million clones, 98% to 99% occurring once. Donation came from healthy HIV-negative adults that had no recent acute infections or vaccinations. Among the donors, all were Caucasian adults who lived in Nashville, Tennessee. The material sequenced was naive CD4+ T cells sorted from blood. Subset in this sample: CD45RA+ positively selected. The receptor was isolated from a man aged 30 to 45 in good health.

Here the CDR3 DNA reads TGTGCCAGCAGCGTAGGTCTAGCGGAAATCTACAATGAGCAGTTCTTC. Protein product: CASSVGLAEIYNEQFF. V usage is TRBV9 and J usage is TRBJ2-1; 7 positions match TRBD2. The CDR3 is 16 residues long. Germline lookup yields CDR1 SGDLS and CDR2 YYNGEE. The V gene end was trimmed by 0 bases and the J gene end by 3 bases; junction bases not matched to a gene: 6.